The entry that follows covers one TCR beta chain sequence. Measured with immunoSEQ multiplex PCR; TCRdb has only the in-frame clones, and not every one. This table holds 120,000 to 150,000 clones, roughly nine tenths found once. The data belong to a study of blood T cell repertoires in COVID-19. CDR1 is MNHEY, CDR2 SMNVEV, per germline (reference sequence). CDR3 length: 15 amino acids. Trimming at V came to 2 bases and at J to 4 bases, leaving 7 bases not matched to a gene. This TCR came from a human donor with COVID-19, enrolled during active disease. The donor label of this sample is uncertain. Sequenced: peripheral blood. The V gene is TRBV27, the J gene TRBJ2-7; 8 bases align to TRBD1. The CDR3 is CASSLNGRGLYEQYF. Written as DNA, the CDR3 is TGTGCCAGCAGTTTAAATGGCAGGGGGCTGTACGAGCAGTACTTC.